Each of the 18 T cell receptor beta chains below was sequenced from the same sample in a study of beta chain features in type 1 diabetes (dated by TCRdb to 2017 to 2018). On the study overall, not on this receptor specifically: In all four CD4+ subsets, TCRB CDR3 length was moderately but significantly shorter in type 1 diabetes patients.

No cognate antigen is known for these TCRs. The library was produced with the immunoSEQ multiplex PCR assay. The High Capacity cDNA Reverse Transcription Kit was used to reverse transcribe all of the isolated RNA, meaning that expressed TCRB transcripts were what got sequenced. The source is immuneACCESS, and TCRdb retained only in-frame sequences with V and J called. Part of the clones is not carried over; for the studies checked, unresolved V genes explain less than half of this, and the remainder is unexplained. This sample gives approximately 150,000 clones in total; around an eighth of them show up just once. The ten largest account for roughly 1.3% of the sample. Sequencing was carried out using central memory CD4+ T cells from blood. All receptors come from a man aged 18 to 35 with type 1 diabetes.

This clone was observed a few times. Other DNA sequences within the sample encode an identical CDR3. The chain is built from TRBV9 and TRBJ1-1; perhaps TRBD1 as D (5 bases). This CDR3 region has 14 residues. Per germline, CDR1 SGDLS and CDR2 YYNGEE. Trimming left V 0 bases short and J 1 base short, with 7 bases between. The CDR3 DNA follows: TGTGCCAGCAGCGTAGGGCAGGGGAACACTGAAGCTTTCTTT. This sequence encodes CASSVGQGNTEAFF.

This CDR3 reads CASTVASGGAAEQFF. DNA of the CDR3: TGTGCCAGCACTGTAGCTAGCGGGGGGGCAGCTGAGCAGTTCTTC. V usage is TRBV25-1 and J usage is TRBJ2-1, with 12 bases aligning to TRBD2. Germline trimming cut 7 bases from V and 9 bases from J; bases unmatched to any gene: 10. Germline assignment: CDR1 MGHDK and CDR2 SYGVNS. This CDR3 is built from 15 residues.

This chain connects TRBV29-1 to TRBJ2-3; the match to TRBD2 covers 9 bases. Germline V gene sequence: CDR1 SQVTM, CDR2 ANQGSEA. J lost 5 bases, V lost 4 bases, and 7 bases had no gene match. There are 14 residues in the CDR3. The CDR3 region has the DNA TGCAGCGTTGTGGGCGGGGGGGCCGTAGATACGCAGTATTTT. Protein product: CSVVGGGAVDTQYF.

This clone has at least ten counts. The chain combines TRBV7-6 with TRBJ2-1, with 14 bases identical to TRBD2. This CDR3 contains 19 residues. J gave up 5 bases and V 4 bases, and 13 bases lay outside the gene matches. Germline CDR1 and CDR2: SGHVS and FNYEAQ. The CDR3 spells CASSSSVPGLAGENNEQFF. For the CDR3, the DNA is TGTGCCAGCAGCTCCTCTGTCCCGGGACTAGCGGGGGAGAACAATGAGCAGTTCTTC.

The J gene is TRBJ2-3, the V gene TRBV5-4; TRBD1 might be the D (6 bases). The V and J ends lost 4 bases and 6 bases respectively, with 15 bases between them. CDR1 and CDR2 (germline): SGHNT, YYREEE (reference sequence). The CDR3 consists of 14 residues. The CDR3 region is CASSPRYTGDTQYF. CDR3 nucleotide sequence: TGTGCCAGCAGCCCCCGTTACACAGGGGATACGCAGTATTTT. Full variable domain (rest looked up from reference TRBV5-4 and TRBJ2-3): ETGVTQSPTHLIKTRGQQVTLRCSSQSGHNTVSWYQQALGQGPQFIFQYYREEENGRGNFPPRFSGLQFPNYSSELNVNALELDDSALYLCASSPRYTGDTQYFGPGTRLTVL.

This clone was counted between two and nine times. V gene TRBV6-1 combines with J gene TRBJ1-1; TRBD1 aligns across 9 bases. The germline gives CDR1 MNHNS, CDR2 SASEGT. This CDR3 is built from 16 residues. V shed 0 bases, J shed 4 bases, and the junction held 6 bases outside the gene matches. The CDR3 DNA reads TGTGCCAGCAGTGAAGCGCTGGGGACAGGGATCACTGAAGCTTTCTTT. It is translated as CASSEALGTGITEAFF.

The V call is TRBV9, the J call TRBJ1-4; 7 nucleotides agree with TRBD1. Trimming cost V 3 bases and J 5 bases; bases outside gene matches: 7. This CDR3 region has 15 residues. Germline V gene sequence: CDR1 SGDLS, CDR2 YYNGEE. This chain's CDR3 is CASSARQGKNEKLFF. The CDR3 DNA follows: TGTGCCAGCAGCGCCCGACAGGGAAAAAATGAAAAACTGTTTTTT.

This clone was found many times. The chain combines TRBV2 with TRBJ1-3; D might be TRBD1 (5 bases). The CDR3 length is 15 residues. V was clipped by 0 bases and J by 0 bases, with 6 bases between them. Looked up from germline, CDR1 is SNHLY and CDR2 is FYNNEI. CDR3 protein: CASSEADISGNTIYF. For the CDR3, the DNA is TGTGCCAGCAGTGAAGCGGACATCTCTGGAAACACCATATATTTT.

This clone was found a few times. The chain has TRBV29-1 and TRBJ1-2; 10 nucleotides line up with TRBD1. Trimming took 5 bases from V and 4 from J; bases not matched to a gene: 16. Germline assignment: CDR1 SQVTM and CDR2 ANQGSEA. The CDR3 runs to 17 residues. The chain's CDR3 is CSVLPGTGERRTYGYTF. The CDR3 region has the DNA TGCAGCGTTCTCCCGGGGACAGGGGAGAGAAGGACCTATGGCTACACCTTC.

This clone was counted between two and nine times. The chain combines TRBV7-8 with TRBJ2-3; the D gene is possibly TRBD2 (5 bases). Germline CDR1 reads SGHVS; CDR2 reads FQNEAQ. The V and J ends lost 1 base and 1 base respectively, with 9 bases between them. This CDR3 has 15 amino acids. The CDR3 spells CASSLGGLGTDTQYF. The CDR3 DNA sequence: TGTGCCAGCAGCTTAGGAGGGTTGGGCACAGATACGCAGTATTTT.

The chain carries TRBV4-3 and TRBJ2-3, with TRBD2 matching 11 bases. The trim removed 0 bases at V and 4 bases at J, leaving 9 bases unmatched. CDR3 length: 18 amino acids. The germline V gene encodes CDR1 LGHNA and CDR2 YSLEER. CDR3 protein: CASSQELLAGGHPDTQYF. The CDR3, as DNA: TGCGCCAGCAGCCAAGAACTCCTAGCGGGGGGCCATCCAGATACGCAGTATTTT.

This clone was counted a few times. Here the CDR3 reads CASSHLRGIDQPQHF. The CDR3 region has the DNA TGTGCCAGCAGCCACCTAAGAGGGATTGATCAGCCCCAGCATTTT. The V call is TRBV5-6, the J call TRBJ1-5; D unresolved. CDR1 is SGHDT and CDR2 is YYEEEE in the germline V gene. The CDR3 length is 15 residues. V was trimmed by 4 bases and J by 5 bases, leaving 16 bases between them.

This clone was detected a few times. This chain links TRBV7-2 with TRBJ1-6; no definite D call. V was pared by 5 bases and J by 0 bases, with 14 bases between. CDR3 length: 17 residues. Germline V CDR1 and CDR2: SGHTA, FQGNSA. The CDR3 spells CASSGGGSSSYNSPLHF. The DNA for the CDR3 is TGTGCCAGCAGCGGTGGCGGGAGCAGCTCCTATAATTCACCCCTCCACTTT.

This chain connects TRBV11-2 to TRBJ1-2; TRBD1 matches 8 bases. Germline values: CDR1 SGHAT, CDR2 FQNNGV. V was clipped by 3 bases and J by 2 bases; unmatched bases: 5. CDR3 length: 15 residues. The DNA of the CDR3 is TGTGCCAGCAGCTTCACGGACAGGGCAAACTATGGCTACACCTTC. This encodes CASSFTDRANYGYTF.

For the CDR3, the DNA is TGTGCCACCAGCAGAGATCTCCCGGACAGGGCGAACACTGAAGCTTTCTTT. Protein product: CATSRDLPDRANTEAFF. This rearrangement joins TRBV15 to TRBJ1-1, with 8 bases that match TRBD1. The germline gives CDR1 LNHNV, CDR2 YYDKDF (reference sequence). This CDR3 has 17 residues. V shed 0 bases and J 1 base; nucleotides not matched to a gene: 7.

The table lists this clone with a few counts. The V call is TRBV7-8, the J call TRBJ2-7, with unresolved D. Germline loops: CDR1 SGHVS, CDR2 FQNEAQ. The CDR3 runs to 12 residues. The V end was cut by 3 bases, the J end by 4 bases, with 7 bases between. CDR3 protein: CASSFPTYEQYF. The CDR3 coding sequence is TGTGCCAGCAGCTTCCCCACGTACGAGCAGTACTTC.

The chain couples TRBV5-4 to TRBJ2-5; TRBD1 matches 7 bases. The CDR3 is 15 amino acids. J was trimmed by 2 bases and V by 2 bases; bases with no gene match: 6. Germline CDR1 reads SGHNT; CDR2 reads YYREEE (reference sequence). The CDR3 sequence is CASSLRQGEQETQYF. CDR3 nucleotides: TGTGCCAGCAGCTTAAGGCAGGGGGAACAAGAGACCCAGTACTTC.

This clone was recorded a few times. V usage is TRBV6-5 and J usage is TRBJ2-7; the D is unclear. From germline, CDR1 is MNHEY and CDR2 SVGAGI. V was pared by 2 bases and J by 2 bases, with 7 bases between. CDR3 size: 13 residues. The CDR3 DNA reads as TGTGCCAGCAGTTACCCCGGAACCTACGAGCAGTACTTC. Protein product: CASSYPGTYEQYF.